One T cell receptor beta chain is described in this entry. A read error may account for a junction end that differs from germline. These data are taken from a study of blood T cells in healthy people across ages. Germline V lookup: CDR1 DFQATT, CDR2 SNEGSKA (reference sequence). CDR3 size: 19 residues. Alongside a J-beta primer mix, a sample-barcoded 5' primer served in a second PCR lasting about 7 to 12 cycles. Each sample provided no less than 2.5 million CDR3-containing paired-end reads. In TCRdb, the 5' RACE reads were re-called with MiXCR into one record per CDR3 protein. The table shows around 580,000 distinct CDR3 sequences, with about 45% occurring only once. Every donor provided roughly 10 milliliters of peripheral blood.

This receptor was taken from an elderly man in good health. Sequencing was done on a sample of blood. The chain combines TRBV20-1 with TRBJ2-3; 9 bases are a match to TRBD2. CDR3 sequence: CSTRDQESGGFSGTDKQYF. For the CDR3, the DNA is TGCAGTACTAGAGATCAGGAGAGCGGGGGGTTTTCCGGCACAGATAAGCAGTATTTT.